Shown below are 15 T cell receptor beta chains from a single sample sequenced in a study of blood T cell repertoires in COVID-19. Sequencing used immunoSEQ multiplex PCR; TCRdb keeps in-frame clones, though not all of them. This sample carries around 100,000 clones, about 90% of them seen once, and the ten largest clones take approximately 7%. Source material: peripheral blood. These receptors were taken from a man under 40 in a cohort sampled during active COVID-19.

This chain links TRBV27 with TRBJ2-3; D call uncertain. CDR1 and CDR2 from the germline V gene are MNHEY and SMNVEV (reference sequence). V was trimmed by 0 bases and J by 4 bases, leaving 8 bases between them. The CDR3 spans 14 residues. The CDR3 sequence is CASSLSVSADTQYF. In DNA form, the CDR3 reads TGTGCCAGCAGTTTATCGGTTAGTGCAGATACGCAGTATTTT.

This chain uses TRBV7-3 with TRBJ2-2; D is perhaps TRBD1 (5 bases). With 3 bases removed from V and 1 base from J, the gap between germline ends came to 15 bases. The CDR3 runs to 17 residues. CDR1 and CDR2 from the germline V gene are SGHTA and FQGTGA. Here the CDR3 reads CASSFQGGPRNTGELFF. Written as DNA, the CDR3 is TGTGCCAGCAGCTTTCAGGGTGGCCCTAGGAACACCGGGGAGCTGTTTTTT.

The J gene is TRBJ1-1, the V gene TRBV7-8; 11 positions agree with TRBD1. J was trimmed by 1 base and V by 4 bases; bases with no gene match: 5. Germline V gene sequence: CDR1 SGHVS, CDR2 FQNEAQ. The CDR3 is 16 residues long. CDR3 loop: CASSSRDRGSNTEAFF. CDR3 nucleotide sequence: TGTGCCAGCAGCTCCCGGGACAGGGGGTCGAACACTGAAGCTTTCTTT. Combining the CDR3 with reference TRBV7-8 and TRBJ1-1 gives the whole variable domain GAGVSQSPRYKVAKRGQDVALRCDPISGHVSLFWYQQALGQGPEFLTYFQNEAQLDKSGLPSDRFFAERPEGSVSTLKIQRTQQEDSAVYLCASSSRDRGSNTEAFFGQGTRLTVV.

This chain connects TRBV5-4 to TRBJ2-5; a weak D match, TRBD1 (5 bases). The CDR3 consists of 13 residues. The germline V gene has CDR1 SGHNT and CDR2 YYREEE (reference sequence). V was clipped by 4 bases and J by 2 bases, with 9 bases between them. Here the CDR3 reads CASSLQGQETQYF. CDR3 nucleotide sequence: TGTGCCAGCAGCCTCCAGGGACAAGAGACCCAGTACTTC.

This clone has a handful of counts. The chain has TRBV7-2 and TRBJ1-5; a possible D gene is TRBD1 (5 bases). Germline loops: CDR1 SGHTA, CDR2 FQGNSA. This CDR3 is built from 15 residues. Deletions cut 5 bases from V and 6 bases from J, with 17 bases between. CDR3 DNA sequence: TGTGCCAGCAGCCCCGGTGGGGGGTCTCGTCAGCCCCAGCATTTT. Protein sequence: CASSPGGGSRQPQHF.

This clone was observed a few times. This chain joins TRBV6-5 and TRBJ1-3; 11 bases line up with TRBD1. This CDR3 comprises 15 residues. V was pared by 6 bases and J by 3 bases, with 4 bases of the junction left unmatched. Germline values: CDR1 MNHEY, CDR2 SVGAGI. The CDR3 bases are TGTGCCAGCAGGCGGACAGGGGGCCTTGGAAACACCATATATTTT. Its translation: CASRRTGGLGNTIYF.

CDR3 in DNA: TGTGCCAGCAGCACTAGCGGGGGGGCTGGCACCGGGGAGCTGTTTTTT. Translating gives CASSTSGGAGTGELFF. The gene calls are TRBV19 and TRBJ2-2; 13 bases match TRBD2. The J segment lost 4 bases and the V segment lost 9 bases, leaving 8 bases of the junction unmatched. CDR1 LNHDA and CDR2 SQIVND come from the germline V gene (reference sequence). The CDR3 contains 16 residues.

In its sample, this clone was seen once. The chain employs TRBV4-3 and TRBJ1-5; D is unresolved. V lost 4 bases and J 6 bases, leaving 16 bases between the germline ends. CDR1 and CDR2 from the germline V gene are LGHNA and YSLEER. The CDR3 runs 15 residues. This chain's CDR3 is CASSPDWAAGQPQHF. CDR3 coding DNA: TGCGCCAGCAGCCCCGACTGGGCTGCGGGTCAGCCCCAGCATTTT.

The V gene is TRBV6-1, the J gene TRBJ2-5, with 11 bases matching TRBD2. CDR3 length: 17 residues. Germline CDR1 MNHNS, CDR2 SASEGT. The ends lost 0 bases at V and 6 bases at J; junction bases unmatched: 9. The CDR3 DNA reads TGTGCCAGCAGTGAAGCGTTGTTAGCGGGGGGGCGAAAGACCCAGTACTTC. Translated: CASSEALLAGGRKTQYF.

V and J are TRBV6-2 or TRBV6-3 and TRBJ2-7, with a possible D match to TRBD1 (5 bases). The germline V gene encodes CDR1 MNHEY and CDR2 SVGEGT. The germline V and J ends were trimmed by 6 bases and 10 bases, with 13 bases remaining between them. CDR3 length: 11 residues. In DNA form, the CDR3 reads TGTGCCAGCAGCGCCATTCAGGGACAGTACTTC. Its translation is CASSAIQGQYF.

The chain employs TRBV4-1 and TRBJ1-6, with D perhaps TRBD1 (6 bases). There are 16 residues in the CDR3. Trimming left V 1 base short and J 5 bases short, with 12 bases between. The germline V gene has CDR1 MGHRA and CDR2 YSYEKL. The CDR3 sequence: CASSQVGRTDNSPLHF. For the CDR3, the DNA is TGCGCCAGCAGCCAAGTCGGCAGGACAGATAATTCACCCCTCCACTTT.

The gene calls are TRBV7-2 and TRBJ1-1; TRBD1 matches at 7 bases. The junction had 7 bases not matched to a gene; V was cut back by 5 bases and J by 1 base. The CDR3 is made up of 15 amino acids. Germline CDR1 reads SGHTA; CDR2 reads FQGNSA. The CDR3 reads CASSPQGQKNTEAFF. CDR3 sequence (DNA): TGTGCCAGCAGCCCGCAGGGACAGAAGAACACTGAAGCTTTCTTT. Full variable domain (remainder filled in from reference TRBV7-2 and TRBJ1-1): GAGVSQSPSNKVTEKGKDVELRCDPISGHTALYWYRQSLGQGLEFLIYFQGNSAPDKSGLPSDRFSAERTGGSVSTLTIQRTQQEDSAVYLCASSPQGQKNTEAFFGQGTRLTVV.

The DNA for the CDR3 is TGTGCCAGTAGTATCGGGTCGGGTGAAGCTTTCTTT. Translation: CASSIGSGEAFF. The V and J genes are TRBV19 and TRBJ1-1; no reliable D call. V gave up 3 bases and J gave up 7 bases, with 9 bases separating them. The CDR3 runs 12 residues. Germline V gene data show CDR1 as LNHDA and CDR2 as SQIVND (reference sequence).

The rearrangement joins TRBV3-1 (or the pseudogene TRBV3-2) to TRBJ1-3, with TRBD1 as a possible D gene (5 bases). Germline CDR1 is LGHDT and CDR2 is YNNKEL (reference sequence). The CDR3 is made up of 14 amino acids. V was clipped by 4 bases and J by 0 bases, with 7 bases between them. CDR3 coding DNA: TGTGCCAGCAGCCCCAGGGACTCTGGAAACACCATATATTTT. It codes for CASSPRDSGNTIYF.

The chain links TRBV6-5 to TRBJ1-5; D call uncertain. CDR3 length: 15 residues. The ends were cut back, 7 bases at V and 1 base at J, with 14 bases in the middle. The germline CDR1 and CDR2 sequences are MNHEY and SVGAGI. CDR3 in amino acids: CASKIASQSNQPQHF. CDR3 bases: TGTGCCAGCAAGATAGCAAGCCAAAGCAATCAGCCCCAGCATTTT.